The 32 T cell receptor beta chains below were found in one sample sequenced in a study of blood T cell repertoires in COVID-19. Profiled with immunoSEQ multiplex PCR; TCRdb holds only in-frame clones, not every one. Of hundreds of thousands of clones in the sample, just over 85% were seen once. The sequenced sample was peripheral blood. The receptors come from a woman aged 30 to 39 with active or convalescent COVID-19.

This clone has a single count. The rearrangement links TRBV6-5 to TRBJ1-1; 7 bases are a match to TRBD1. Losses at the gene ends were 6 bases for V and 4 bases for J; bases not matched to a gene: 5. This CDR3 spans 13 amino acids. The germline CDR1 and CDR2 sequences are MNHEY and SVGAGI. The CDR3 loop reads CASRQGLVTEAFF. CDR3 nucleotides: TGTGCCAGCAGACAGGGGTTGGTCACTGAAGCTTTCTTT.

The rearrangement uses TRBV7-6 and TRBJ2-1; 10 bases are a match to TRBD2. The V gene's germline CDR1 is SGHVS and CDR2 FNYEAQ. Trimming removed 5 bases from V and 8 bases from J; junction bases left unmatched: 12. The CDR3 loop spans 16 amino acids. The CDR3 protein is CASSPQSSGGADEQFF. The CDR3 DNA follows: TGTGCCAGCAGCCCCCAGTCAAGCGGGGGGGCCGATGAGCAGTTCTTC.

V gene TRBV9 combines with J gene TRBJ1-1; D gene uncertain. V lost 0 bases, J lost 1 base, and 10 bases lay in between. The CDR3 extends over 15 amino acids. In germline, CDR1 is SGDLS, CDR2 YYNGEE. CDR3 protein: CASSVGPSSNTEAFF. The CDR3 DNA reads TGTGCCAGCAGCGTAGGTCCTAGTTCGAACACTGAAGCTTTCTTT.

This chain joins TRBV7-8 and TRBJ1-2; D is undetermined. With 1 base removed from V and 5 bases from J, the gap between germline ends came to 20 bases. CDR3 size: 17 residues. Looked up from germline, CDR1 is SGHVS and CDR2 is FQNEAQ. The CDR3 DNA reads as TGTGCCAGCAGCTTAGACCGATTCCGCGTAAGAGAATATGGCTACACCTTC. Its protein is CASSLDRFRVREYGYTF.

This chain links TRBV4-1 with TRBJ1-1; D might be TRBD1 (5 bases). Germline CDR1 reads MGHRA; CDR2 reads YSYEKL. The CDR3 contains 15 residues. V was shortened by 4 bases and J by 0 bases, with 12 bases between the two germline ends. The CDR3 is CASSRLTAMNTEAFF. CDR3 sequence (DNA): TGCGCCAGCAGCCGCTTGACAGCGATGAACACTGAAGCTTTCTTT.

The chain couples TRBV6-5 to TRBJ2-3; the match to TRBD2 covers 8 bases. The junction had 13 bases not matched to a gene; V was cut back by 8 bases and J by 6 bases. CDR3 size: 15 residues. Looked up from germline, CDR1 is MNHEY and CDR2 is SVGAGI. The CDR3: CASVSGAGGEDTQYF. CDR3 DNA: TGTGCCAGCGTTTCGGGGGCCGGGGGGGAGGATACGCAGTATTTT.

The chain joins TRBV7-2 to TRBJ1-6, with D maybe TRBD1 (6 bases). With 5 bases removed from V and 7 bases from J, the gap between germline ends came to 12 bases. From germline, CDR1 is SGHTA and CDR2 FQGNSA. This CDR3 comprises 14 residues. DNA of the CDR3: TGTGCCAGCAGCACAGGGACCGAGAATTCACCCCTCCACTTT. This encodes CASSTGTENSPLHF.

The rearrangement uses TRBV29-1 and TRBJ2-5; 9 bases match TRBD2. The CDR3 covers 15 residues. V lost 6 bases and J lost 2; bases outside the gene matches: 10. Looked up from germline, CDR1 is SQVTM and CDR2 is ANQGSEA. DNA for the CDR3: TGCAGCGTGGCTCCCCGACTAGCGGCACAAGAGACCCAGTACTTC. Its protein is CSVAPRLAAQETQYF. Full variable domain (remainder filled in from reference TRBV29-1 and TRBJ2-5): SAVISQKPSRDICQRGTSLTIQCQVDSQVTMMFWYRQQPGQSLTLIATANQGSEATYESGFVIDKFPISRPNLTFSTLTVSNMSPEDSSIYLCSVAPRLAAQETQYFGPGTRLLVL.

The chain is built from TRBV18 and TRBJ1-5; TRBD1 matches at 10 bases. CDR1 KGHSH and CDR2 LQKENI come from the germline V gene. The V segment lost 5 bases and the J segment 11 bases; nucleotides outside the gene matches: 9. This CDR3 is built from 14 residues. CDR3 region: CASSSAGTGDTQHF. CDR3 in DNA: TGTGCCAGCTCATCCGCCGGGACAGGGGATACCCAGCATTTT.

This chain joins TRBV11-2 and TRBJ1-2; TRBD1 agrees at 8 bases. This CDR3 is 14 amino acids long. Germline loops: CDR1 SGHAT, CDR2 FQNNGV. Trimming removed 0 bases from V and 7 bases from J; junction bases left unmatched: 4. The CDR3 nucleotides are TGTGCCAGCAGCTTAGATCTTACAGGGGGTGGCTACACCTTC. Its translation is CASSLDLTGGGYTF. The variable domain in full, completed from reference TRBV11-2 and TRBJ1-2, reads EAGVAQSPRYKIIEKRQSVAFWCNPISGHATLYWYQQILGQGPKLLIQFQNNGVVDDSQLPKDRFSAERLKGVDSTLKIQPAKLEDSAVYLCASSLDLTGGGYTFGSGTRLTVV.

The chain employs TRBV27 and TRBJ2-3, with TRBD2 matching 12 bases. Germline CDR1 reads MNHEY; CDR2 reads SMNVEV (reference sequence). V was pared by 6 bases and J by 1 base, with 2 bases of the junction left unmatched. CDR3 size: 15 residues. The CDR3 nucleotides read TGTGCCAGCAGAGCTAGCGGGAGGGGCACAGATACGCAGTATTTT. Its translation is CASRASGRGTDTQYF.

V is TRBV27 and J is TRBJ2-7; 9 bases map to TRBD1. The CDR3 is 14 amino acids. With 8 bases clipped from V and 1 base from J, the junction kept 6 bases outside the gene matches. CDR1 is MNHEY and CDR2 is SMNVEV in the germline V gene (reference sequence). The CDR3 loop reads CASRTGAGSYEQYF. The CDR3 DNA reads TGTGCCAGCCGGACAGGGGCAGGTTCCTACGAGCAGTACTTC.

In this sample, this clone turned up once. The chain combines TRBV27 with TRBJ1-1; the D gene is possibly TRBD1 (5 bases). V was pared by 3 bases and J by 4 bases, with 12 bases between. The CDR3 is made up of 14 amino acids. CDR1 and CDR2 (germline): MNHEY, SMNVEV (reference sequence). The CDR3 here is CASSFAQGSTEAFF. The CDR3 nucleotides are TGTGCCAGCAGTTTTGCCCAGGGATCCACTGAAGCTTTCTTT.

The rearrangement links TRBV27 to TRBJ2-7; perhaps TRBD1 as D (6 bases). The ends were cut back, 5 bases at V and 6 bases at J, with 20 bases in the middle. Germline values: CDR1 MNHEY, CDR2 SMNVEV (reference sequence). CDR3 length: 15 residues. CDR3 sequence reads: CASSLLPYRVSEQYF. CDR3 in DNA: TGTGCCAGCAGTCTACTTCCTTACAGGGTCAGCGAGCAGTACTTC.

The CDR3 nucleotides are TGCGCCAGCAGTCGAACCCCCGTCGGGAAGTACTTC. Protein product: CASSRTPVGKYF. V is TRBV23-1 and J is TRBJ2-5; D may be TRBD2 (5 bases). TRBV23-1 is identified as an open reading frame with a role that is uncertain. The CDR3 has 12 residues. Trimming cost V 4 bases and J 12 bases, with 15 bases left between them.

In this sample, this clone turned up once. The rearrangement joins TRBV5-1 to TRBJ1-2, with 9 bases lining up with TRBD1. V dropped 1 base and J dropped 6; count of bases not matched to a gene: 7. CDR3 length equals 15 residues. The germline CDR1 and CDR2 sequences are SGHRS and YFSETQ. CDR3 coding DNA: TGCGCCAGCAGCTTGACCTCTCGGGACAGGGATGGCTACACCTTC. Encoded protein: CASSLTSRDRDGYTF.

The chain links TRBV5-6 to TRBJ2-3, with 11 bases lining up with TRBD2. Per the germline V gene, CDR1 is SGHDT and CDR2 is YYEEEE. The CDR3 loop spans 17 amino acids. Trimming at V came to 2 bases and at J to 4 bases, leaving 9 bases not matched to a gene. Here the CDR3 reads CASSLRSSGGFADTQYF. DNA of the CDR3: TGTGCCAGCAGCTTAAGATCTAGCGGGGGGTTTGCAGATACGCAGTATTTT. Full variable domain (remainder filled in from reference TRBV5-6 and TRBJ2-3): DAGVTQSPTHLIKTRGQQVTLRCSPKSGHDTVSWYQQALGQGPQFIFQYYEEEERQRGNFPDRFSGHQFPNYSSELNVNALLLGDSALYLCASSLRSSGGFADTQYFGPGTRLTVL.

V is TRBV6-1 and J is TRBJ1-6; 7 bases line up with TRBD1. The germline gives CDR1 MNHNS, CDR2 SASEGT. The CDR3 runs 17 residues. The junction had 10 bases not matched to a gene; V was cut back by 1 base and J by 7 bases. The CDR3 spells CASSEEYWGQTNSPLHF. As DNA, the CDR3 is TGTGCCAGCAGTGAAGAGTATTGGGGACAGACCAATTCACCCCTCCACTTT.

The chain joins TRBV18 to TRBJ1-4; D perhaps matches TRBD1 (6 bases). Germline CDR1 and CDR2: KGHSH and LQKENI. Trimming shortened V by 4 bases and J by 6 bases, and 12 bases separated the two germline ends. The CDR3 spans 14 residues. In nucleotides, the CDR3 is TGTGCCAGCTCACACGGGACACTATATGAAAAACTGTTTTTT. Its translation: CASSHGTLYEKLFF.

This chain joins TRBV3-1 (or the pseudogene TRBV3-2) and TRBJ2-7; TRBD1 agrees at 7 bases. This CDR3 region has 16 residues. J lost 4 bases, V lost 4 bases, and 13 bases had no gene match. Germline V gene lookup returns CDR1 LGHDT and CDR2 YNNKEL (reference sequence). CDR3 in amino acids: CASSPGPLLQGYEQYF. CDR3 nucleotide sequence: TGTGCCAGCAGCCCAGGGCCCCTCCTACAGGGGTACGAGCAGTACTTC.

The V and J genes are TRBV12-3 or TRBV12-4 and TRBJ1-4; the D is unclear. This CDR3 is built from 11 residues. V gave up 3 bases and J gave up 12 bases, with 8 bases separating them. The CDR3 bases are TGTGCCAGCAGTTTTCTGGGCGAACTGTTTTTT. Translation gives CASSFLGELFF.

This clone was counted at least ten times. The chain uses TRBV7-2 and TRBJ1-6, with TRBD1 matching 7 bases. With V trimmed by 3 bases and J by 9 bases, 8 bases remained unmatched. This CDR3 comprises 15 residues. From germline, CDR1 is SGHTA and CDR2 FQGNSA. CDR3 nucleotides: TGTGCCAGCAGCTTTGGTACAGGGGCGGGTTCACCCCTCCACTTT. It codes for CASSFGTGAGSPLHF.

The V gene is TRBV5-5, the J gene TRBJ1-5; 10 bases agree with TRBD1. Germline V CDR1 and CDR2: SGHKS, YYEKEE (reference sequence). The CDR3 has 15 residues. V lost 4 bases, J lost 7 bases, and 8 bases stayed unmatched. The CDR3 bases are TGTGCCAGCAGCACTACCGGGACAGGGGTCCAGCCCCAGCATTTT. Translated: CASSTTGTGVQPQHF.

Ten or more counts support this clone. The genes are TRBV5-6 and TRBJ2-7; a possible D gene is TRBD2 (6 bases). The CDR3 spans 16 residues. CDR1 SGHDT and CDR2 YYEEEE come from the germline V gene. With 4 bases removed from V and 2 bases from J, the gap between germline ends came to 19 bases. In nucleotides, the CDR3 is TGTGCCAGCAGCACGTATCGAACGGGAGTAACCTACGAGCAGTACTTC. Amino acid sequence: CASSTYRTGVTYEQYF. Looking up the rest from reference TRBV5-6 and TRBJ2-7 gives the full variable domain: DAGVTQSPTHLIKTRGQQVTLRCSPKSGHDTVSWYQQALGQGPQFIFQYYEEEERQRGNFPDRFSGHQFPNYSSELNVNALLLGDSALYLCASSTYRTGVTYEQYFGPGTRLTVT.

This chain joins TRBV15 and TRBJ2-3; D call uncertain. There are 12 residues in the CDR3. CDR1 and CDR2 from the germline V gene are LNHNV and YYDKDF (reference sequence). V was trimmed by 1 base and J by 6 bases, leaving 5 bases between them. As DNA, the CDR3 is TGTGCCACCAGCAGAGCACGGGATACGCAGTATTTT. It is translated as CATSRARDTQYF.

The CDR3 reads CASSLKNGEVDGYTF. Written as DNA, the CDR3 is TGCGCCAGCAGCTTGAAGAACGGCGAGGTAGATGGCTACACCTTC. The V and J genes are TRBV5-1 and TRBJ1-2; D is ambiguous. This CDR3 has 15 residues. Trimming removed 1 base from V and 6 bases from J, with 16 bases in between. CDR1 and CDR2 from the germline V gene are SGHRS and YFSETQ. The full variable domain, rest sourced from reference TRBV5-1 and TRBJ1-2, is KAGVTQTPRYLIKTRGQQVTLSCSPISGHRSVSWYQQTPGQGLQFLFEYFSETQRNKGNFPGRFSGRQFSNSRSEMNVSTLELGDSALYLCASSLKNGEVDGYTFGSGTRLTVV.

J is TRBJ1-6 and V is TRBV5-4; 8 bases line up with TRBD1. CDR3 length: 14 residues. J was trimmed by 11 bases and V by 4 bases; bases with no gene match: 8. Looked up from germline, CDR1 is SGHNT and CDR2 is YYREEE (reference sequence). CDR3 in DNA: TGTGCCAGCAGCGTGGACAGGGTACAGACACCCCTCCACTTT. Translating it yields CASSVDRVQTPLHF.

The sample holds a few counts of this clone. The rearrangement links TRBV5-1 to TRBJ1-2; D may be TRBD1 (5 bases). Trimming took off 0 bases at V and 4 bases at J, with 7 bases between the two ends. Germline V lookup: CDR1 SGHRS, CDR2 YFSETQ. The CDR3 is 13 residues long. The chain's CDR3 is CASSLGQLYGYTF. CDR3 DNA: TGCGCCAGCAGCTTGGGACAGCTCTATGGCTACACCTTC.

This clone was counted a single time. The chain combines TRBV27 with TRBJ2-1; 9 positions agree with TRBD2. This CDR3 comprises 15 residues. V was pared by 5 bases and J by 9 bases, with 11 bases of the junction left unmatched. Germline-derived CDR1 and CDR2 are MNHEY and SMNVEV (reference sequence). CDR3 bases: TGTGCCAGCAGTACTCCAGGCGGGGGGGCGATTGAGCAGTTCTTC. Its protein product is CASSTPGGGAIEQFF.

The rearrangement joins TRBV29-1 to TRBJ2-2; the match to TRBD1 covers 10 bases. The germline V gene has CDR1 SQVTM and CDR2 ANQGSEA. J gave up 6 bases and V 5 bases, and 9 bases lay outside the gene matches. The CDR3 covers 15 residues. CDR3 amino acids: CSVPGDRGLAGELFF. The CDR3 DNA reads TGCAGCGTTCCAGGCGACAGGGGGCTTGCCGGGGAGCTGTTTTTT.

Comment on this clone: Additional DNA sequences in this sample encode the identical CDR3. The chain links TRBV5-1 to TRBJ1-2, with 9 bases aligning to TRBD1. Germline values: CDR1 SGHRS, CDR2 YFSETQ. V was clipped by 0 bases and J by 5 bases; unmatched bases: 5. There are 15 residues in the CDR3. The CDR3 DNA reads TGCGCCAGCAGCTTGGCCGTGGGACAGGGTTATGGCTACACCTTC. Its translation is CASSLAVGQGYGYTF.

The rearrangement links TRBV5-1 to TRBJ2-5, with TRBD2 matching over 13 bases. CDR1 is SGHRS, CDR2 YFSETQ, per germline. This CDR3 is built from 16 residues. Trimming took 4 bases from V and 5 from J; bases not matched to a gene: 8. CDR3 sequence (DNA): TGCGCCAGCAGCCCGGGACTAGCGGGACGCAGGGAGACCCAGTACTTC. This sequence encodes CASSPGLAGRRETQYF.